The rows below give T cell receptor beta chains drawn from one sample of a study of shared clonotypes between healthy human individuals. TCRdb keeps only in-frame clones here, not all; method: immunoSEQ multiplex PCR. The repertoire holds about 1.5 million clones, with approximately 98% as singletons. Sequenced sample: naive CD4+ T cells sorted from blood. The receptor source for this set is a man aged 25 to 40 in good health. The CDR3 runs from the conserved cysteine through the conserved F or W. The D gene is left open where the match is weak. Clone size is not always given. Where it is, it says once, few, many or a class for expanded clones.

d_call,v_call,j_call,clone_size,cdr3_aa,cdr3_nt
NA,TRBV7-9,TRBJ1-3,once,CASSPDSFSGNTIYF,TGTGCCAGCAGCCCAGATTCTTTCTCTGGAAACACCATATATTTT
TRBD1,TRBV5-5,TRBJ1-2,NA,CASSQGQNYGYTF,TGTGCCAGCAGCCAGGGACAGAACTATGGCTACACCTTC
NA,TRBV5-1,TRBJ1-1,NA,CASSLDERAEAFF,TGCGCCAGCAGCTTGGACGAAAGAGCTGAAGCTTTCTTT
TRBD1,TRBV11-2,TRBJ2-7,NA,CASSDRDYEQYF,TGTGCCAGCAGTGACAGGGACTACGAGCAGTACTTC
NA,TRBV28,TRBJ1-5,NA,CASSLRGVNQPQHF,TGTGCCAGCAGTTTAAGAGGGGTTAATCAGCCCCAGCATTTT
NA,TRBV18,TRBJ2-5,once,CASSDHATRGQTQYF,TGTGCCAGCTCAGACCACGCTACCAGGGGTCAGACCCAGTACTTC
NA,TRBV11-2,TRBJ1-5,NA,CASSLMGNQPQHF,TGTGCCAGCAGCTTAATGGGCAATCAGCCCCAGCATTTT
NA,TRBV11-2,TRBJ1-4,NA,CASSLDGTSTGEKLFF,TGTGCCAGCAGCTTAGACGGGACCTCGACTGGGGAAAAACTGTTTTTT
NA,TRBV15,TRBJ2-3,NA,CATSTLDRYTDTQYF,TGTGCCACCAGCACCCTGGACAGATACACAGATACGCAGTATTTT
TRBD2,TRBV7-2,TRBJ2-7,NA,CASSLSWGGLALREQYF,TGTGCCAGCAGCTTATCCTGGGGAGGGCTAGCCCTAAGAGAGCAGTACTTC
TRBD2,TRBV7-9,TRBJ2-7,once,CASSLLLAGVEQYF,TGTGCCAGCAGCTTACTACTAGCGGGGGTCGAGCAGTACTTC
TRBD1,TRBV27,TRBJ1-2,NA,CASSPLLTGGGDGYTF,TGTGCCAGCAGTCCTCTCCTAACAGGGGGCGGAGATGGCTACACCTTC
NA,TRBV5-1,TRBJ2-7,NA,CASSLHSYEQYF,TGCGCCAGCAGCTTGCACAGCTACGAGCAGTACTTC
TRBD1,TRBV18,TRBJ2-1,NA,CASSPQGGGHNEQFF,TGTGCCAGCTCACCACAAGGGGGCGGTCACAATGAGCAGTTCTTC
NA,TRBV11-3,TRBJ2-2,NA,CASSKLASGELFF,TGTGCCAGCAGCAAACTAGCATCCGGGGAGCTGTTTTTT
NA,TRBV9,TRBJ1-1,NA,CASSVGPVMNTEAFF,TGTGCCAGCAGCGTAGGTCCAGTGATGAACACTGAAGCTTTCTTT